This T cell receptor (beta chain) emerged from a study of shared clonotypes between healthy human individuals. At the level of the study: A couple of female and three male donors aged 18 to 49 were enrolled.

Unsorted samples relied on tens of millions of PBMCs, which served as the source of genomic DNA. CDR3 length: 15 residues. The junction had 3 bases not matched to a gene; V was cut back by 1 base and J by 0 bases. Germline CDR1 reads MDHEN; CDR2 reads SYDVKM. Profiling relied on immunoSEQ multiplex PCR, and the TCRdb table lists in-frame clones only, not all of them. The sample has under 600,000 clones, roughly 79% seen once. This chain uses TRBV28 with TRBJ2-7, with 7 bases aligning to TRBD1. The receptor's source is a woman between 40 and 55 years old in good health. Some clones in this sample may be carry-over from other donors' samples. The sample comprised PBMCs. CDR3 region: CASSLSGQNSYEQYF. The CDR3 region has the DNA TGTGCCAGCAGTTTATCGGGACAGAACTCCTACGAGCAGTACTTC. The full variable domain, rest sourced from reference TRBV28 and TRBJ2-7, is DVKVTQSSRYLVKRTGEKVFLECVQDMDHENMFWYRQDPGLGLRLIYFSYDVKMKEKGDIPEGYSVSREKKERFSLILESASTNQTSMYLCASSLSGQNSYEQYFGPGTRLTVT.